This is a list of T cell receptor beta chains from one sample in a study of blood T cell repertoires in COVID-19. Profiled with immunoSEQ multiplex PCR; TCRdb holds only in-frame clones, not every one. The data show fewer than 55,000 clones, with 82% seen just once and about 14% held by the top ten. Sequenced sample: peripheral blood. The receptors were sampled from a human donor with acute or convalescent COVID-19. The donor label of this sample is uncertain. CDR3s include the opening cysteine and the closing phenylalanine or tryptophan. The D gene is left open where the match is weak. Some rows mark clone size as missing; the rest say once, few, many or name a class of expanded clone.

j_gene	abundance	d_gene	v_gene	CDR3aa	CDR3nt
TRBJ1-2	-	-	TRBV5-8	CASSFVINYGYTF	TGTGCCAGCAGCTTTGTAATTAACTATGGCTACACCTTC
TRBJ1-3	-	-	TRBV28	CASSAPDWGAGNTIYF	TGTGCCAGCAGCGCCCCGGACTGGGGGGCTGGAAACACCATATATTTT
TRBJ2-7	-	-	TRBV3-1/TRBV3-2	CASSQEGGRTYEQYF	TGTGCCAGCAGCCAAGAGGGTGGGAGAACCTACGAGCAGTACTTC
TRBJ1-1	-	-	TRBV6-2/TRBV6-3	CASSTVASARAAEAFF	TGTGCCAGCAGTACCGTAGCCTCGGCCAGGGCGGCTGAAGCTTTCTTT
TRBJ2-7	-	-	TRBV2	CASSVQQGRGEQYF	TGTGCCAGCAGTGTCCAACAGGGCCGGGGCGAGCAGTACTTC
TRBJ2-7	-	TRBD2	TRBV4-2	CASSQGRVISGTSGENYEQYF	TGTGCCAGCAGCCAAGGGAGGGTAATATCCGGGACTAGCGGAGAAAACTACGAGCAGTACTTC
TRBJ2-2	-	TRBD1	TRBV4-2	CASSQDGTGAGELFF	TGTGCCAGCAGCCAAGACGGGACAGGGGCCGGGGAGCTGTTTTTT
TRBJ2-3	-	-	TRBV29-1	CSVRGSTSTDTQYF	TGCAGCGTACGCGGAAGCACTAGCACAGATACGCAGTATTTT
TRBJ1-6	-	TRBD1	TRBV19	CASKQTGSNSPLHF	TGTGCCAGTAAGCAGACAGGGTCTAATTCACCCCTCCACTTT
TRBJ1-5	-	-	TRBV19	CASSSPGGGPNQPQHF	TGTGCCAGTAGTTCCCCGGGGGGGGGACCTAATCAGCCCCAGCATTTT
TRBJ2-5	few	-	TRBV30	CAWRLPPAETQYF	TGTGCCTGGAGGCTACCCCCCGCGGAGACCCAGTACTTC
TRBJ2-2	-	-	TRBV5-4	CASSPSLGGDTTGELFF	TGTGCCAGCAGCCCGTCCCTCGGGGGAGACACCACCGGGGAGCTGTTTTTT
TRBJ1-3	-	TRBD1	TRBV9	CASSRLTGVSGNTIYF	TGTGCCAGCAGCCGACTAACAGGGGTCTCTGGAAACACCATATATTTT
TRBJ1-2	-	TRBD1	TRBV30	CAWTRQGFYGYTF	TGTGCCTGGACGCGACAGGGTTTCTATGGCTACACCTTC
TRBJ1-1	-	-	TRBV5-1	CASSMRDGMNTEAFF	TGCGCCAGCAGCATGCGGGACGGTATGAACACTGAAGCTTTCTTT
TRBJ1-1	-	TRBD1	TRBV5-6	CASSLGTGVLNTEAFF	TGTGCCAGCAGCTTAGGTACAGGGGTGTTGAACACTGAAGCTTTCTTT
TRBJ2-2	-	-	TRBV7-8	CASSLDQGVGELFF	TGTGCCAGCAGCTTAGATCAGGGTGTCGGGGAGCTGTTTTTT
TRBJ2-5	once	-	TRBV11-2	CASGQTQETQYF	TGTGCCAGCGGACAGACCCAAGAGACCCAGTACTTC